A single T cell receptor beta chain is shown here with its context. The target antigen is unknown. V was cut by 4 bases and J by 7 bases, with 13 bases left in between. Per germline, CDR1 SEHNR and CDR2 FQNEAQ (reference sequence). The CDR3 runs 14 residues. This sample is part of a study of T-cell reconstitution after alpha-beta-depleted transplantation in children. Findings of the study overall: The origin of high day-60 TCRbeta diversity in some patients lay in surviving recipient T cells and thymic progenitors. Expanded clones from the graft, numbering several hundred, reportedly supplied alpha-beta T cells about two months after transplant. T-cell counts and diversity were attributed mostly to newly produced T cells one year after transplant.

The TCRbeta library incorporated unique molecular identifiers. TCRdb re-derived calls from the PCR reads in MiXCR, one entry per CDR3 protein. The data contain some 840,000 distinct CDR3 sequences, 15% to 20% of them singletons. The sequence was obtained from a male patient younger than 18 who had a stem cell transplant for acute lymphoblastic leukemia, so the T cells may come from the graft donor. The V call is TRBV7-9, the J call TRBJ2-2; TRBD1 or TRBD2 may be the D gene (5 bases each). Source: PBMCs, mostly from graft donor cells, taken 360 days after TCRalphabeta/CD19-depleted stem cell transplant. Here the CDR3 DNA reads TGTGCCAGCAGCTCACTCGGGGCGTACGGGGAGCTGTTTTTT. Its protein is CASSSLGAYGELFF.